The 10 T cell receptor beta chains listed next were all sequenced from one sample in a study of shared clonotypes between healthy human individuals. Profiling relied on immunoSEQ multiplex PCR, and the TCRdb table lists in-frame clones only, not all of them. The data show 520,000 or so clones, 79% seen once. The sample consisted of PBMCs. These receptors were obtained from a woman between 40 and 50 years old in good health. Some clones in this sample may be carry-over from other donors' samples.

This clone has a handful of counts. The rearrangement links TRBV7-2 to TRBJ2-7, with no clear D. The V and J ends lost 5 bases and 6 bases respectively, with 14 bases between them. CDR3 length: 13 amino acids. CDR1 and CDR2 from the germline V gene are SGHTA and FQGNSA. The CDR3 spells CASSALYVVEQYF. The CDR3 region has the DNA TGTGCCAGCAGCGCGCTTTATGTGGTCGAGCAGTACTTC.

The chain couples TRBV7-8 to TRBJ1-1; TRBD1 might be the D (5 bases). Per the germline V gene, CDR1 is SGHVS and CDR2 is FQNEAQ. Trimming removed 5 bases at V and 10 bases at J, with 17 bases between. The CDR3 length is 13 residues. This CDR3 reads CASSPGGDVAAFF. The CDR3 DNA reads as TGTGCCAGCAGCCCCGGGGGGGACGTAGCAGCTTTCTTT.

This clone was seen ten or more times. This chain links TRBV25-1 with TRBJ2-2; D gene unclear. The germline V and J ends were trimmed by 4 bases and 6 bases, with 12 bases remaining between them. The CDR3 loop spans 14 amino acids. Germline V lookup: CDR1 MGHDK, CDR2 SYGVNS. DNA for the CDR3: TGTGCCAGCAGTGTATCTGGGTGGGCCGGGGAGCTGTTTTTT. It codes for CASSVSGWAGELFF.

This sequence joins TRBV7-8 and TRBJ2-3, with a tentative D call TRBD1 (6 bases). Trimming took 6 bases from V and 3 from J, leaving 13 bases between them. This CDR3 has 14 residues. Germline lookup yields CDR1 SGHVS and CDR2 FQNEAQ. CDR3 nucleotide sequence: TGTGCCAGCAGTACAGGGAAAGGGACAGATACGCAGTATTTT. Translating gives CASSTGKGTDTQYF.

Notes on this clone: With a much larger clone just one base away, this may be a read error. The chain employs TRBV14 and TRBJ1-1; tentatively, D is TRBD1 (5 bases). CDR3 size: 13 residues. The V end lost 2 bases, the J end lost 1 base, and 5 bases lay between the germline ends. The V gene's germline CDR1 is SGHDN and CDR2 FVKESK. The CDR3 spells CASSQQGNTEAFF. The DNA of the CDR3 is TGTGCCAGCAGCCAACAGGGGAACACTGAAGCTTTCTTT.

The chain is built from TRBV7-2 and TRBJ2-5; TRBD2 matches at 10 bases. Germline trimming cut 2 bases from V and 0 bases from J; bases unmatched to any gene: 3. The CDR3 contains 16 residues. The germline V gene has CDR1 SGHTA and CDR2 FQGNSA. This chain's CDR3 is CASSLSSGSHQETQYF. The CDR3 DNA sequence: TGTGCCAGCAGCTTATCTAGCGGGAGTCACCAAGAGACCCAGTACTTC.

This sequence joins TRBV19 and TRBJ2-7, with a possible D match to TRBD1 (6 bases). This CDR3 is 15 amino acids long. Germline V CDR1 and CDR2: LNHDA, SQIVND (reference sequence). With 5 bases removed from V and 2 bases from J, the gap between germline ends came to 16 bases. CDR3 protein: CASSSNRETPYEQYF. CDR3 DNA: TGTGCCAGTAGTTCTAACAGGGAGACTCCCTACGAGCAGTACTTC.

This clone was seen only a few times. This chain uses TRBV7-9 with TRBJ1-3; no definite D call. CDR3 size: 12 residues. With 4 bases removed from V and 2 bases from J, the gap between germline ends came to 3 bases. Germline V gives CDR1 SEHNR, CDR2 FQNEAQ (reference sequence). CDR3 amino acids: CASSSPGNTIYF. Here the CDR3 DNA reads TGTGCCAGCAGCTCACCTGGAAACACCATATATTTT.

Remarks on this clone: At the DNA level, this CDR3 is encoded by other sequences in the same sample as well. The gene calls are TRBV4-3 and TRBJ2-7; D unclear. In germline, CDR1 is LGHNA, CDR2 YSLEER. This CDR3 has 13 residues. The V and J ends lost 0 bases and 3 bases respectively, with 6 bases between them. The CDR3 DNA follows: TGCGCCAGCAGCCAAGATCTGAGCTACGAGCAGTACTTC. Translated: CASSQDLSYEQYF.

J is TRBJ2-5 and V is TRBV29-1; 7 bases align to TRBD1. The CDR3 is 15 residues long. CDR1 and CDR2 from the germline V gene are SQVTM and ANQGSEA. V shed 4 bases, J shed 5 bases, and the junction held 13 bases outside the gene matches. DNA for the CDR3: TGCAGCGTTGTGGGACAGAGGGGAGAGCGGGAGACCCAGTACTTC. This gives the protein CSVVGQRGERETQYF.